This is a list of T cell receptor beta chains from one sample in a study of T cells after yellow fever vaccination. TCRdb recomputed calls from the 5' RACE reads with MiXCR, one row per CDR3 protein. The table shows some 350,000 distinct CDR3 sequences, with 8.7% occurring only once. Sequenced here: PBMCs, sampled on the day of the first yellow fever vaccination. These receptors were collected from a man aged 18 to 29 who received the YFV17D yellow fever vaccine. CDR3s include the opening cysteine and the closing phenylalanine or tryptophan. D genes are given only for firm matches. The size entry is marked missing in some rows and otherwise reads once, few, many or a size class.

clone_size | j_call | v_call | d_call | cdr3_nt | cdr3_aa
many | TRBJ2-6 | TRBV6-1 | - | TGTGCCAGCAAGGAGGGCTTCTCTGGGGCCAACGTCCTGACTTTC | CASKEGFSGANVLTF
many | TRBJ2-7 | TRBV12-3/TRBV12-4 | TRBD1 | TGTGCCAGCAGTTTAAGGCAGGGGGTAGTCGAGCAGTACTTC | CASSLRQGVVEQYF
few | TRBJ1-1 | TRBV29-1 | TRBD1 | TGCAGCGTTGGCTCGGGACAGAAGGACACTGAAGCTTTCTTT | CSVGSGQKDTEAFF
few | TRBJ2-2 | TRBV7-3 | TRBD2 | TGTGCCAGCAGGAGGCGCGGGGGGGCCGACGGGGAGCTGTTTTTT | CASRRRGGADGELFF
- | TRBJ2-1 | TRBV5-1 | - | TGCGCCAGCAGCTCGCTTATTGGGAGATACAATGAGCAGTTCTTC | CASSSLIGRYNEQFF
- | TRBJ2-3 | TRBV12-3/TRBV12-4 | TRBD1 | TGTGCCAGCAGTTTTGGGGACAGGGGCACAGATACGCAGTATTTT | CASSFGDRGTDTQYF
many | TRBJ2-4 | TRBV18 | - | TGTGCCAGCTCACCGCCAGAAGCCAAAAACATTCAGTACTTC | CASSPPEAKNIQYF
many | TRBJ2-5 | TRBV20-1 | TRBD2 | TGCAGTGCTACCCAAGCGGGGGTTGAGACCCAGTACTTC | CSATQAGVETQYF
- | TRBJ2-3 | TRBV6-1 | - | TGTGCCAGCAGTCTCGCCGGGGCAGGGAGCACAGATACGCAGTATTTT | CASSLAGAGSTDTQYF
many | TRBJ1-2 | TRBV4-2 | TRBD1 | TGTGCCAGCAGCCAAGATGACAGGGAGAATAACTATGGCTACACCTTC | CASSQDDRENNYGYTF
many | TRBJ1-6 | TRBV12-3/TRBV12-4 | - | TGTGCCAGCACCGAAAATCAAGGGAGTCCCCTCCACTTT | CASTENQGSPLHF
- | TRBJ2-5 | TRBV10-3 | - | TGTGCCACCGGAGGGGGACTTCTGTACCAAGAGACCCAGTACTTC | CATGGGLLYQETQYF
- | TRBJ2-1 | TRBV20-1 | - | TGCAGTGCTAGACAAGCAGGGGATCCCTACAATGAGCAGTTCTTC | CSARQAGDPYNEQFF
- | TRBJ2-2 | TRBV12-5 | TRBD1 | TGTGCTAGTGGCGACCGAATCAGGGGGCTAGACACCGGGGAGCTGTTTTTT | CASGDRIRGLDTGELFF
few | TRBJ1-3 | TRBV25-1 | - | TGTGCCAGCAGTGAATGGGGGCTAGCTGGAAACACCATATATTTT | CASSEWGLAGNTIYF
once | TRBJ2-5 | TRBV7-8 | TRBD2 | TGTGCCACCTGTGGTGGGGGGGATATAGAGACCCAGTACTTC | CATCGGGDIETQYF
few | TRBJ2-1 | TRBV20-1 | - | TGCAGTGCTCCGCGGGGCAGGGGCGGATTTAGCTCCTACAATGAGCAGTTCTTC | CSAPRGRGGFSSYNEQFF
- | TRBJ1-5 | TRBV7-2 | - | TGTGCCAGCAGCTTAGCTAGAGGCGCGCATCAGCCCCAGCATTTT | CASSLARGAHQPQHF
few | TRBJ2-7 | TRBV5-5 | - | TGTGCCAGCAGCTTGGGCGCGGCTCAAACCTACGAGCAGTACTTC | CASSLGAAQTYEQYF
- | TRBJ2-5 | TRBV5-1 | TRBD2 | TGCGCCAGCAGCGGAGCGGGGGTTCGAGAGACCCAGTACTTC | CASSGAGVRETQYF
- | TRBJ2-3 | TRBV4-1 | - | TGCGCCAGCAGCCAAGGGGGATCCCGCACAGATACGCAGTATTTT | CASSQGGSRTDTQYF
many | TRBJ2-2 | TRBV29-1 | - | TGCAGCGGGTCCTTAACGGGGAGCGGGGAGCTGTTTTTT | CSGSLTGSGELFF
few | TRBJ2-4 | TRBV6-5 | - | TGTGCCAGCAGTTACGGGGCGGGCAAAAACATTCAGTACTTC | CASSYGAGKNIQYF
few | TRBJ2-5 | TRBV12-3/TRBV12-4 | TRBD2 | TGTGCCAGCACCGTAGCGGGGGGGATAGAGACCCAGTACTTC | CASTVAGGIETQYF
few | TRBJ2-3 | TRBV12-3/TRBV12-4 | - | TGTGCCAGCAGGAGGCGGGGCGGGGACACAGATACGCAGTATTTT | CASRRRGGDTDTQYF
- | TRBJ1-1 | TRBV4-3 | - | TGCGCCAGCAGCCAAGAACCAGGGAACACTGAAGCTTTCTTT | CASSQEPGNTEAFF
many | TRBJ2-3 | TRBV7-2 | TRBD1 | TGTGCCAGCAGCTTGTACCGGGACAGGGGGCAAGATACGCAGTATTTT | CASSLYRDRGQDTQYF
many | TRBJ1-1 | TRBV12-3/TRBV12-4 | - | TGTGCCAGCGGGTTGGGATTTGAAGCTTTCTTT | CASGLGFEAFF
few | TRBJ2-2 | TRBV6-5 | TRBD1 | TGTGCCAGCAGTTACCCCGGGACAGGGGGTCCCGGGGAGCTGTTTTTT | CASSYPGTGGPGELFF
few | TRBJ1-4 | TRBV30 | - | TGTGCCTGGAGCGAACGAGTAGGGGAAAAACTGTTTTTT | CAWSERVGEKLFF
- | TRBJ1-1 | TRBV5-1 | TRBD1 | TGCGCCAGCAGCTTGAGAACCCCCGACAGGGGCGACACTGAAGCTTTCTTT | CASSLRTPDRGDTEAFF
many | TRBJ1-4 | TRBV7-8 | TRBD1 | TGTGCCAGCAGCACGACAACGATTACAGGGGAAGCGATCGAAAAACTGTTTTTT | CASSTTTITGEAIEKLFF
- | TRBJ1-2 | TRBV5-6 | - | TGTGCCAGCAGCTCGGGAAGAGGGCCGGGAGGCTACACCTTC | CASSSGRGPGGYTF
few | TRBJ2-3 | TRBV2 | TRBD2 | TGTGCCAGCTTACGGACTAGCGTTACAGATACGCAGTATTTT | CASLRTSVTDTQYF
many | TRBJ2-7 | TRBV5-1 | TRBD1 | TGCGCCAGCAGCCCCCGACAGGGGGCCTACGAGCAGTACTTC | CASSPRQGAYEQYF
- | TRBJ2-7 | TRBV12-3/TRBV12-4 | - | TGTGCCAGCAGTTGGGCCCCGACCAACTCCTACGAGCAGTACTTC | CASSWAPTNSYEQYF
- | TRBJ1-2 | TRBV6-5 | - | TGTGCCAGCAGTTACTCCCCAGTGGATCTTCTTAACTATGGCTACACCTTC | CASSYSPVDLLNYGYTF
many | TRBJ1-1 | TRBV9 | - | TGTGCCAGCAGCCCAACCGGGGAGGTTGGCACTGAAGCTTTCTTT | CASSPTGEVGTEAFF
- | TRBJ2-2 | TRBV7-8 | - | TGTGCCAGCAGCCTGGGGGTTGCAGGCTACACCGGGGAGCTGTTTTTT | CASSLGVAGYTGELFF
- | TRBJ2-3 | TRBV7-2 | TRBD2 | TGTGCCAGCACCCTAGCGGGGGGGCTAGATACGCAGTATTTT | CASTLAGGLDTQYF
- | TRBJ2-6 | TRBV5-1 | - | TGCGCCAGCAGCTTGATTGATAACCTCCGGGGGGCCAACGTCCTGACTTTC | CASSLIDNLRGANVLTF
few | TRBJ1-5 | TRBV19 | TRBD1 | TGTGCCAGTAGTATCAGGGGGCAGTCGAATAGCAATCAGCCCCAGCATTTT | CASSIRGQSNSNQPQHF
- | TRBJ2-5 | TRBV11-1 | - | TGTGCCAGCAGCCCCGTGATGGGAGAGGCCCAGTACTTC | CASSPVMGEAQYF
- | TRBJ1-1 | TRBV2 | - | TGTGCCAGCAGTAGCAGGGGCCCCCGTATGAACACTGAAGCTTTCTTT | CASSSRGPRMNTEAFF
few | TRBJ1-1 | TRBV28 | - | TGTGCCAGCAGTTTAGGGGCAGCTTCTGAAGCTTTCTTT | CASSLGAASEAFF
- | TRBJ1-2 | TRBV19 | - | TGTGCCAGTAGTATTAGTCGCTGGAACTATGGCTACACCTTC | CASSISRWNYGYTF
many | TRBJ2-7 | TRBV9 | TRBD1 | TGTGCCAGCAGCGCATACGGGACAGGGGAGCAGTACTTC | CASSAYGTGEQYF
- | TRBJ1-1 | TRBV29-1 | TRBD1 | TGCAGCGTTGGGTTGGACAGGGGGTCTGAAGCTTTCTTT | CSVGLDRGSEAFF
- | TRBJ2-5 | TRBV20-1 | - | TGCAGTGCTATCCGGACTCTGGGGACCCAGTACTTC | CSAIRTLGTQYF
many | TRBJ2-2 | TRBV7-9 | TRBD1 | TGTGCCAGCACCCTGGGACAGGGAAGGGCCGGGGAGCTGTTTTTT | CASTLGQGRAGELFF
- | TRBJ1-4 | TRBV6-5 | - | TGTGCCAGCAGTTACATGGCAGGGGCTAATGAAAAACTGTTTTTT | CASSYMAGANEKLFF
- | TRBJ2-3 | TRBV6-4 | - | TGTGCCAGCAGTCGGGGGGCCCTCAGCACAGATACGCAGTATTTT | CASSRGALSTDTQYF
few | TRBJ2-3 | TRBV28 | - | TGTGCCAGCAGTTTTAGCGGACTTACCACAGATACGCAGTATTTT | CASSFSGLTTDTQYF
- | TRBJ2-1 | TRBV7-6 | - | TGTGCCAGCAGCTTACCCCCCTTCGGGGGGCCTTACAATGAGCAGTTCTTC | CASSLPPFGGPYNEQFF
- | TRBJ1-2 | TRBV5-1 | - | TGCGCCAGCAGCCTTTTACCGGGGGAAAGGGGCTACACCTTC | CASSLLPGERGYTF
- | TRBJ2-1 | TRBV4-3 | TRBD2 | TGCGCCAGCAGCCAAGATCCTAGCGGGAATGAGCAGTTCTTC | CASSQDPSGNEQFF
few | TRBJ2-5 | TRBV12-3/TRBV12-4 | - | TGTGCCAGCAGTTTAGGGTTGGAGGGGCAAGAGACCCAGTACTTC | CASSLGLEGQETQYF